This T cell receptor beta chain was profiled in a study of T cell changes during pregnancy in multiple sclerosis. This table comes from immunoSEQ multiplex PCR, and its TCRdb copy is limited to in-frame clones, with some not included. The sample includes about 50,000 clones, around 90% of them seen just once. Source: CD4+ T cells from peripheral blood mononuclear cells, taken in the second trimester of pregnancy. This receptor was identified in a female donor with multiple sclerosis, enrolled in a pregnancy study.

The CDR3 DNA reads as TGTGCCAGCAAATCGGGTCAACACCCGCCACGGGGGAAAGGTGGCTACACCTTC. This encodes CASKSGQHPPRGKGGYTF. This chain links TRBV25-1 with TRBJ1-2, with D tentatively TRBD1 (5 bases). V was clipped by 7 bases and J by 7 bases, with 31 bases between them. There are 18 residues in the CDR3. CDR1 is MGHDK, CDR2 SYGVNS, per germline.